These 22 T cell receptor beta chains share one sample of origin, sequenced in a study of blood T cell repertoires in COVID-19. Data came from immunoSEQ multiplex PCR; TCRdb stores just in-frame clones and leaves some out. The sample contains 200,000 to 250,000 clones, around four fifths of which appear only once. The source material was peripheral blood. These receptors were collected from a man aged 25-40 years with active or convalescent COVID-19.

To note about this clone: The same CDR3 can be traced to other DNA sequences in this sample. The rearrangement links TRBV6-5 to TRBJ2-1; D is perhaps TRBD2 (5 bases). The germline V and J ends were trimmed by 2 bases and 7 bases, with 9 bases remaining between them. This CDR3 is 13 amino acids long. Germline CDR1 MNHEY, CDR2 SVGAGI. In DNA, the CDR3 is TGTGCCAGCAGTTACCGGGGTCGGAATGAGCAGTTCTTC. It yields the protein CASSYRGRNEQFF.

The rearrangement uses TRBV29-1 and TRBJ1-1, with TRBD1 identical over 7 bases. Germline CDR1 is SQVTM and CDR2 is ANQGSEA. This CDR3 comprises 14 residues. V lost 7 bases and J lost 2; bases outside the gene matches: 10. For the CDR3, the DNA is TGCAGCGCCGGGGAAGGGGGCGCAAACACTGAAGCTTTCTTT. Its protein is CSAGEGGANTEAFF.

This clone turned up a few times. The CDR3 loop is CASSAGTAMNTEAFF. The CDR3 nucleotides read TGCGCCAGCAGCGCTGGGACAGCCATGAACACTGAAGCTTTCTTT. The chain joins TRBV5-1 to TRBJ1-1; 7 bases align to TRBD1. The germline CDR1 and CDR2 sequences are SGHRS and YFSETQ. V lost 4 bases and J lost 0; bases outside the gene matches: 6. The CDR3 length is 15 residues.

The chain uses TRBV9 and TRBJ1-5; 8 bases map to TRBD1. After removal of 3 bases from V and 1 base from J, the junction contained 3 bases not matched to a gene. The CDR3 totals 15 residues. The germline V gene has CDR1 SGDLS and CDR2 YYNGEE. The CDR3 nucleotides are TGTGCCAGCAGCGCCGGGACAGGAAGCAATCAGCCCCAGCATTTT. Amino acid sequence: CASSAGTGSNQPQHF.

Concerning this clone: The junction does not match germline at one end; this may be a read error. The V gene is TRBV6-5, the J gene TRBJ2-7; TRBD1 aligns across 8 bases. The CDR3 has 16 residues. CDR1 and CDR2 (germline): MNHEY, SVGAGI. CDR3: CASSYYSGQDVYEQYF. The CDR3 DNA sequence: TGTGCCAGCAGCTACTACTCGGGACAGGATGTCTACGAGCAGTACTTC.

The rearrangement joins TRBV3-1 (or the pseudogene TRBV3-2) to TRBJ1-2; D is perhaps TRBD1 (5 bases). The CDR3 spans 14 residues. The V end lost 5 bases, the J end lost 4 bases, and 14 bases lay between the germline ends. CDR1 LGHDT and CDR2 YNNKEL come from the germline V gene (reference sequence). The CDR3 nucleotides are TGTGCCAGCAGCTCCTCGGGGGACGGCTATGGCTACACCTTC. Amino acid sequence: CASSSSGDGYGYTF.

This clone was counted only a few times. Here the CDR3 reads CATDRGGRFYEQYF. CDR3 DNA sequence: TGTGCCACTGACCGGGGGGGGAGGTTCTACGAGCAGTACTTC. The V call is TRBV6-1, the J call TRBJ2-7; 8 nucleotides agree with TRBD2. The CDR3 is made up of 14 amino acids. Germline V gives CDR1 MNHNS, CDR2 SASEGT. V was clipped by 10 bases and J by 3 bases; unmatched bases: 11.

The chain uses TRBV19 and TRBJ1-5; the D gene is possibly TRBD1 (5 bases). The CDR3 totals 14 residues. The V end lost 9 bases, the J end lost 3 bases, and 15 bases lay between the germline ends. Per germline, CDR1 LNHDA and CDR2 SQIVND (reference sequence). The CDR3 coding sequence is TGTGCCAGCCGCACTTGGGGACTCAATCAGCCCCAGCATTTT. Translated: CASRTWGLNQPQHF.

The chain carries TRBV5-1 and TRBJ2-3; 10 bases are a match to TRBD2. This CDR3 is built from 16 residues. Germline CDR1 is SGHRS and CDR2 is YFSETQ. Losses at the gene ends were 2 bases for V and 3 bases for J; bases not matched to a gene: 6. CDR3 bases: TGCGCCAGCAGCTTTTTTTCTAGCGGGGGAACAGATACGCAGTATTTT. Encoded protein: CASSFFSSGGTDTQYF.

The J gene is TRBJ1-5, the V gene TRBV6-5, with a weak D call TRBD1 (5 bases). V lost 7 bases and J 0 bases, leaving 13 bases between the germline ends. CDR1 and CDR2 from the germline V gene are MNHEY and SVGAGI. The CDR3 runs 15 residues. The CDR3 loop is CASTGRGYSNQPQHF. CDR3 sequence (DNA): TGTGCCAGCACCGGAAGGGGATATAGCAATCAGCCCCAGCATTTT.

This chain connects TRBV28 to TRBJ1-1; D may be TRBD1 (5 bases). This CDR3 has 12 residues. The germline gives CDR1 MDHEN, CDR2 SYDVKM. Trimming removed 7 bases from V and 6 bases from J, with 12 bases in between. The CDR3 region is CASTQRGSEAFF. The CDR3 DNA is TGTGCCAGCACCCAAAGGGGTTCTGAAGCTTTCTTT.

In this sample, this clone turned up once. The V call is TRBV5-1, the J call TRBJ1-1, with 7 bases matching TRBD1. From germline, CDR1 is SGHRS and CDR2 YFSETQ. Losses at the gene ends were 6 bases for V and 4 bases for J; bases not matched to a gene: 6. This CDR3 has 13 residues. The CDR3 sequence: CASTQGSGTEAFF. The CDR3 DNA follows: TGCGCCAGCACACAGGGGTCTGGCACTGAAGCTTTCTTT.

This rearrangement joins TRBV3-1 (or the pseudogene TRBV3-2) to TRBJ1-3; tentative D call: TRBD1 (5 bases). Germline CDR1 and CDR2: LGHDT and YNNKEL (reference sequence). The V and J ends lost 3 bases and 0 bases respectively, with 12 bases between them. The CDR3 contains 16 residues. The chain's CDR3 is CASSHTDRSSGNTIYF. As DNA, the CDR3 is TGTGCCAGCAGCCACACCGACAGATCCTCTGGAAACACCATATATTTT.

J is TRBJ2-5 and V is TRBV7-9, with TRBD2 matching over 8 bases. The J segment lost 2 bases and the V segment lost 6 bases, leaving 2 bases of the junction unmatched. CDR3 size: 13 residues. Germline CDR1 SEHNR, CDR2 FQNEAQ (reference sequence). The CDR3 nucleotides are TGTGCCAGCAGAGGGACTAGACAAGAGACCCAGTACTTC. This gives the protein CASRGTRQETQYF.

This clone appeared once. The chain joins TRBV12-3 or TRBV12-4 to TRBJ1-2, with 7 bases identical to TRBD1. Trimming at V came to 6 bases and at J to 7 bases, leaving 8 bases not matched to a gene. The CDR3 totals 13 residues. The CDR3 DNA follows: TGTGCCAGCAGACTAGGGGGCTCGGGTGGCTACACCTTC. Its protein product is CASRLGGSGGYTF.

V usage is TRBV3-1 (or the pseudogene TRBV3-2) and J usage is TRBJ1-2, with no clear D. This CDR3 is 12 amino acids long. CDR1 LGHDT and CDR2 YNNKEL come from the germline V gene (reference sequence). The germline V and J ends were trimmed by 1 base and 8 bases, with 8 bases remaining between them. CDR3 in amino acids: CASSQVVGGYTF. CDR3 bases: TGTGCCAGCAGCCAAGTGGTTGGCGGCTACACCTTC.

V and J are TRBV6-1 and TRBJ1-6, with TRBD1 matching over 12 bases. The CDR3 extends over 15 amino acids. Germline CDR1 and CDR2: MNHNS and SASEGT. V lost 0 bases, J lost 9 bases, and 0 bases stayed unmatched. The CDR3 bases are TGTGCCAGCAGTGAAGCGGGACAGGGGGCTTCACCCCTCCACTTT. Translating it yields CASSEAGQGASPLHF.

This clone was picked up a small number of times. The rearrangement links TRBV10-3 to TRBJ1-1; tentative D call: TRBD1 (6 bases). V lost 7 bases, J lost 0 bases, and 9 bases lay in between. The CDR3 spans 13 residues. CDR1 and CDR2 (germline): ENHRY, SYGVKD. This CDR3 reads CAITTGMNTEAFF. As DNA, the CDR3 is TGTGCCATCACTACAGGGATGAACACTGAAGCTTTCTTT.

This CDR3 is CARGRQLSNQPQHF. CDR3 nucleotide sequence: TGTGCCCGAGGTCGGCAGCTTAGCAATCAGCCCCAGCATTTT. The rearrangement joins TRBV14 to TRBJ1-5; D gene unclear. Germline V gene sequence: CDR1 SGHDN, CDR2 FVKESK. The V end was cut by 11 bases, the J end by 0 bases, with 14 bases between. There are 14 residues in the CDR3.

CDR3 amino acids: CASSSTGKAQYF. The DNA for the CDR3 is TGTGCCAGCAGTTCTACAGGGAAAGCGCAGTACTTC. The chain links TRBV6-5 to TRBJ2-7; maybe TRBD1 (6 bases). Trimming stripped 4 bases from V and 9 bases from J, with 13 bases between. The CDR3 has 12 residues. Germline CDR1 reads MNHEY; CDR2 reads SVGAGI.

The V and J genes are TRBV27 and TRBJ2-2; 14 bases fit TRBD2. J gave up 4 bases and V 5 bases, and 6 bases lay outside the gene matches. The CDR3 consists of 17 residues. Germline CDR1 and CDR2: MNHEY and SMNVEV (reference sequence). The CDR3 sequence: CASSPGTSGSGTGELFF. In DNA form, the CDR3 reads TGTGCCAGCAGTCCTGGGACTAGCGGGAGTGGCACCGGGGAGCTGTTTTTT.

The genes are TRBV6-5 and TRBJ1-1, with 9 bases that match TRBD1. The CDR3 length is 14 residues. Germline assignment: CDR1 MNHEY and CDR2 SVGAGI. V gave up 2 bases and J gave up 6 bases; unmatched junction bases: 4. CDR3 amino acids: CASSYGTGRAEAFF. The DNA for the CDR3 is TGTGCCAGCAGTTACGGGACAGGGCGGGCTGAAGCTTTCTTT.